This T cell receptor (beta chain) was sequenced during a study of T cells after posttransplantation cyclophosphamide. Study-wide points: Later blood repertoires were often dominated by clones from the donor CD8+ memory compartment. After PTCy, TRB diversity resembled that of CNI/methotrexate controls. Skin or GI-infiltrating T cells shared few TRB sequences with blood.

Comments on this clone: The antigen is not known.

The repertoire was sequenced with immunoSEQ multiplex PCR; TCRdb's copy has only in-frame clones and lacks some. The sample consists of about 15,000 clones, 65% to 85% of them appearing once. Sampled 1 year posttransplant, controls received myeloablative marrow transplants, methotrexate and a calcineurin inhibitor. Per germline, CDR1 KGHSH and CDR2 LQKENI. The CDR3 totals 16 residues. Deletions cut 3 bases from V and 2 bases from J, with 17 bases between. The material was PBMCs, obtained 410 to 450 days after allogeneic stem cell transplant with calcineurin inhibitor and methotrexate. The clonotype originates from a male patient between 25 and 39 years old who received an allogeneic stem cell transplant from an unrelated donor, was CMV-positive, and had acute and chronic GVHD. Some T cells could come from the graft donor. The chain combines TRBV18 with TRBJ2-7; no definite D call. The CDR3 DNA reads TGTGCCAGCTCACCCAAAAATCCCCAGGTCCCCTACGAGCAGTACTTC. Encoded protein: CASSPKNPQVPYEQYF.